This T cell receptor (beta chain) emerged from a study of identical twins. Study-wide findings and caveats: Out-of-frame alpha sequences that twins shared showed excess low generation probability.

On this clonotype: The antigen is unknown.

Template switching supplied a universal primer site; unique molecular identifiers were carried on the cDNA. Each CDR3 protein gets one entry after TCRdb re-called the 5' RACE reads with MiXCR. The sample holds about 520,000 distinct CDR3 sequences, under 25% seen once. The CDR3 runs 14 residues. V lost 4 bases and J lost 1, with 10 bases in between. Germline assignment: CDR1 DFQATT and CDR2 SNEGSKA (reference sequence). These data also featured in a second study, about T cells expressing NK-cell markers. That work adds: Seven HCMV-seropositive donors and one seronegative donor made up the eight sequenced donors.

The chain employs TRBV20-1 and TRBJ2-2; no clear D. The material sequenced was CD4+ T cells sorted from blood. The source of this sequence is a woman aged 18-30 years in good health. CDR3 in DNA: TGCAGTGCTATTTCGGCAGGGAACACCGGGGAGCTGTTTTTT. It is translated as CSAISAGNTGELFF.